These 25 T cell receptor beta chains came from one sample sequenced in a study of cytomegalovirus exposure and HLA in healthy donors. The PCR made use of 60 Vbeta and 13 Jbeta primers. Some clones are missing from TCRdb's copy, which holds only in-frame ones; the method was immunoSEQ multiplex PCR. The data hold about 65,000 clones, with around 80% observed a single time. The sequenced material came from PBMCs. Source of these receptors: a woman aged 30 to 39 in good health and CMV-seronegative.

The CDR3 coding sequence is TGTGCCAGCGTCTCACGGGGTTACTCCTACAATGAGCAGTTCTTC. The encoded protein is CASVSRGYSYNEQFF. The chain couples TRBV6-1 to TRBJ2-1; TRBD2 might be the D (5 bases). V was clipped by 8 bases and J by 0 bases, with 14 bases between them. The CDR3 has 15 residues. Germline V CDR1 and CDR2: MNHNS, SASEGT.

This clone showed up just once. The V call is TRBV10-3, the J call TRBJ2-1, with 7 bases matching TRBD1. Germline CDR1 is ENHRY and CDR2 is SYGVKD. Losses at the gene ends were 3 bases for V and 5 bases for J; bases not matched to a gene: 4. The CDR3 covers 14 residues. The CDR3 region has the DNA TGTGCCATCAGTGATTGGGACAGAAACAATGAGCAGTTCTTC. Its translation: CAISDWDRNNEQFF.

V gene TRBV2 combines with J gene TRBJ2-7; 8 bases are a match to TRBD1. The CDR3 is made up of 14 amino acids. The germline V gene encodes CDR1 SNHLY and CDR2 FYNNEI. The V and J ends lost 3 bases and 3 bases, in that order; junction bases with no gene match: 4. The CDR3 here is CASSEGDRFYEQYF. CDR3 DNA: TGTGCCAGCAGTGAGGGGGACAGGTTCTACGAGCAGTACTTC.

This rearrangement joins TRBV7-6 to TRBJ1-1, with unresolved D. With 1 base removed from V and 0 bases from J, the gap between germline ends came to 15 bases. In germline, CDR1 is SGHVS, CDR2 FNYEAQ. The CDR3 length is 17 residues. CDR3 loop: CASSLGRPAGMNTEAFF. The CDR3 DNA reads as TGTGCCAGCAGCTTAGGTCGCCCGGCAGGCATGAACACTGAAGCTTTCTTT. The full variable domain, completed using reference TRBV7-6 and TRBJ1-1, is GAGVSQSPRYKVTKRGQDVALRCDPISGHVSLYWYRQALGQGPEFLTYFNYEAQQDKSGLPNDRFSAERPEGSISTLTIQRTEQRDSAMYRCASSLGRPAGMNTEAFFGQGTRLTVV.

V gene TRBV30 combines with J gene TRBJ1-1; no clear D gene. Germline CDR1 is GTSNPN and CDR2 is SVGIG (reference sequence). Trimming cost V 0 bases and J 0 bases, with 11 bases left between them. The CDR3 is made up of 15 amino acids. This CDR3 reads CAWSVHLRMNTEAFF. The CDR3 coding sequence is TGTGCCTGGAGTGTACACCTGAGGATGAACACTGAAGCTTTCTTT.

In this sample, this clone turned up once. The chain carries TRBV5-1 and TRBJ2-7, with 9 positions matching TRBD1. Germline loops: CDR1 SGHRS, CDR2 YFSETQ. This CDR3 spans 16 amino acids. J was trimmed by 6 bases and V by 4 bases; bases with no gene match: 14. CDR3 coding DNA: TGCGCCAGCAGCCCAACTGCGGGACAGGGCTCTTCCGAGCAGTACTTC. Protein product: CASSPTAGQGSSEQYF.

The V call is TRBV7-2, the J call TRBJ2-1; tentative D call: TRBD1 (6 bases). Deletions cut 3 bases from V and 6 bases from J, with 18 bases between. Germline loops: CDR1 SGHTA, CDR2 FQGNSA. CDR3 length equals 16 residues. DNA of the CDR3: TGTGCCAGCAGCTTTACAGGGCGAAGCGATCTCAATGAGCAGTTCTTC. Its translation is CASSFTGRSDLNEQFF. Looking up the rest from reference TRBV7-2 and TRBJ2-1 gives the full variable domain: GAGVSQSPSNKVTEKGKDVELRCDPISGHTALYWYRQSLGQGLEFLIYFQGNSAPDKSGLPSDRFSAERTGGSVSTLTIQRTQQEDSAVYLCASSFTGRSDLNEQFFGPGTRLTVL.

This clone was counted only a few times. The chain joins TRBV5-1 to TRBJ1-1, with 7 bases matching TRBD1. The CDR3 sequence is 14 residues long. V gave up 4 bases and J gave up 5 bases; unmatched junction bases: 8. Germline CDR1 SGHRS, CDR2 YFSETQ. CDR3 bases: TGCGCCAGCAGCGGACGGACAGGAGGGACTGAAGCTTTCTTT. It translates to CASSGRTGGTEAFF.

This clone was observed a few times. J is TRBJ2-1 and V is TRBV5-1, with D perhaps TRBD2 (6 bases). This CDR3 region has 14 residues. Trimming removed 5 bases from V and 5 bases from J, with 14 bases in between. From germline, CDR1 is SGHRS and CDR2 YFSETQ. The CDR3 DNA follows: TGCGCCAGCAGTCAGGGAGGTTCGAACAATGAGCAGTTCTTC. Translation: CASSQGGSNNEQFF.

This clone has a handful of counts. This chain connects TRBV14 to TRBJ2-1; the match to TRBD2 covers 14 bases. Germline V gene lookup returns CDR1 SGHDN and CDR2 FVKESK. The CDR3 loop spans 15 amino acids. The junction had 2 bases not matched to a gene; V was cut back by 5 bases and J by 5 bases. Here the CDR3 reads CASSAGLAGDNEQFF. The CDR3 coding sequence is TGTGCCAGCAGCGCGGGACTAGCGGGGGACAATGAGCAGTTCTTC. The full variable domain, rest sourced from reference TRBV14 and TRBJ2-1, is EAGVTQFPSHSVIEKGQTVTLRCDPISGHDNLYWYRRVMGKEIKFLLHFVKESKQDESGMPNNRFLAERTGGTYSTLKVQPAELEDSGVYFCASSAGLAGDNEQFFGPGTRLTVL.

In nucleotides, the CDR3 is TGTGCCAGCAAACGATCCGGGAGTATGAACACTGAAGCTTTCTTT. Protein: CASKRSGSMNTEAFF. This chain uses TRBV5-4 with TRBJ1-1; D not resolved. Trimming cost V 6 bases and J 0 bases, with 15 bases left between them. The germline gives CDR1 SGHNT, CDR2 YYREEE (reference sequence). The CDR3 has 15 residues. Complete variable domain (other parts from reference TRBV5-4 and TRBJ1-1): ETGVTQSPTHLIKTRGQQVTLRCSSQSGHNTVSWYQQALGQGPQFIFQYYREEENGRGNFPPRFSGLQFPNYSSELNVNALELDDSALYLCASKRSGSMNTEAFFGQGTRLTVV.

This clone came up once. The chain couples TRBV6-6 to TRBJ1-5; D not certain. Looked up from germline, CDR1 is MNHNY and CDR2 is SVGAGI (reference sequence). The CDR3 totals 11 residues. V lost 4 bases and J lost 6, with 4 bases in between. This CDR3 reads CASSSGQPQHF. DNA for the CDR3: TGTGCCAGCAGTTCCGGTCAGCCCCAGCATTTT.

In the case of this clone: Other DNA variants within this sample encode the same CDR3. The V and J genes are TRBV30 and TRBJ2-3; tentative D call: TRBD1 (6 bases). V was pared by 0 bases and J by 5 bases, with 6 bases between. Germline loops: CDR1 GTSNPN, CDR2 SVGIG (reference sequence). The CDR3 has 12 amino acids. This CDR3 reads CAWSVQGDTQYF. The CDR3 DNA reads as TGTGCCTGGAGTGTACAGGGAGATACGCAGTATTTT.

About this clone itself: The CDR3 does not end in the conserved phenylalanine or tryptophan, so this is likely a read error. The DNA is omitted, as the CDR3 cannot be located on it reliably, and the CDR3 follows TCRdb's listing. The chain couples TRBV11-2 to TRBJ2-7; the table gives TRBD2 as D, unverified against the DNA. Counting both end residues, the CDR3 totals 12 amino acids. Germline-derived CDR1 and CDR2 are SGHAT and FQNNGV. CDR3 sequence reads: CASSFLRPPARL.

This rearrangement joins TRBV7-2 to TRBJ2-5; TRBD2 aligns across 13 bases. V was pared by 5 bases and J by 4 bases, with 13 bases of the junction left unmatched. The germline gives CDR1 SGHTA, CDR2 FQGNSA. This CDR3 is built from 18 residues. In DNA form, the CDR3 reads TGTGCCAGCAGCCCCAAAGGACTAGCGGGAGTCCTGCCAGAGACCCAGTACTTC. Amino acids: CASSPKGLAGVLPETQYF.

The rearrangement uses TRBV9 and TRBJ1-1; D is uncertain. V gave up 0 bases and J gave up 2 bases, with 5 bases separating them. The CDR3 runs 13 residues. CDR1 and CDR2 (germline): SGDLS, YYNGEE. CDR3 sequence (DNA): TGTGCCAGCAGCGTAGGGCCAAACACTGAAGCTTTCTTT. This gives the protein CASSVGPNTEAFF.

The V gene is TRBV30, the J gene TRBJ1-2; tentatively, D is TRBD1 (5 bases). CDR1 and CDR2 (germline): GTSNPN, SVGIG (reference sequence). The CDR3 contains 14 residues. V lost 4 bases and J 4 bases, leaving 16 bases between the germline ends. The CDR3 DNA is TGTGCCTGGATTGCGAAACAGGCGATCTATGGCTACACCTTC. Encoded protein: CAWIAKQAIYGYTF.

This chain uses TRBV29-1 with TRBJ2-1, with D perhaps TRBD2 (5 bases). CDR1 is SQVTM, CDR2 ANQGSEA, per germline. This CDR3 is 16 amino acids long. V lost 5 bases to trimming and J lost 7 bases, with 24 bases between them. CDR3 region: CSVLSGVLHTGNEQFF. The DNA for the CDR3 is TGCAGCGTTCTCTCCGGGGTACTCCACACGGGGAATGAGCAGTTCTTC.

The chain is built from TRBV30 and TRBJ1-6; D gene unclear. This CDR3 is 14 amino acids long. The germline V and J ends were trimmed by 0 bases and 6 bases, with 9 bases remaining between them. Germline V gene sequence: CDR1 GTSNPN, CDR2 SVGIG (reference sequence). For the CDR3, the DNA is TGTGCCTGGAGTGTACTGGGGAGTAATTCACCCCTCCACTTT. Protein sequence: CAWSVLGSNSPLHF. The full variable domain, rest sourced from reference TRBV30 and TRBJ1-6, is SQTIHQWPATLVQPVGSPLSLECTVEGTSNPNLYWYRQAAGRGLQLLFYSVGIGQISSEVPQNLSASRPQDRQFILSSKKLLLSDSGFYLCAWSVLGSNSPLHFGNGTRLTVT.

The chain links TRBV20-1 to TRBJ2-7; D remains ambiguous. The length of the CDR3 is 11 residues. The ends were cut back, 6 bases at V and 3 bases at J, with 9 bases in the middle. Germline V gene sequence: CDR1 DFQATT, CDR2 SNEGSKA (reference sequence). The chain's CDR3 is CSAPNSYEQYF. CDR3 DNA: TGCAGTGCCCCCAACAGCTACGAGCAGTACTTC.

The chain has TRBV30 and TRBJ1-5, with a weak D call TRBD1 (6 bases). CDR1 and CDR2 (germline): GTSNPN, SVGIG (reference sequence). The CDR3 is 14 amino acids. V was trimmed by 2 bases and J by 4 bases, leaving 12 bases between them. CDR3 amino acids: CAWSPQGQNQPQHF. The CDR3 nucleotides are TGTGCCTGGAGTCCCCAGGGGCAAAATCAGCCCCAGCATTTT.

V gene TRBV30 combines with J gene TRBJ1-1; D not certain. The CDR3 is 11 amino acids. The V end lost 0 bases, the J end lost 5 bases, and 4 bases lay between the germline ends. The germline CDR1 and CDR2 sequences are GTSNPN and SVGIG (reference sequence). CDR3 sequence: CAWSVQTEAFF. The CDR3, as DNA: TGTGCCTGGAGTGTACAGACTGAAGCTTTCTTT.

This chain uses TRBV30 with TRBJ1-5; 9 bases agree with TRBD1. CDR1 and CDR2 (germline): GTSNPN, SVGIG (reference sequence). The V segment lost 3 bases and the J segment 5 bases; nucleotides outside the gene matches: 2. This CDR3 has 13 residues. The CDR3 region is CAWSGQGYQPQHF. Written as DNA, the CDR3 is TGTGCCTGGAGCGGACAGGGGTATCAGCCCCAGCATTTT.

The rearrangement uses TRBV5-4 and TRBJ2-3; D is perhaps TRBD1 (5 bases). The CDR3 runs 16 residues. Germline V CDR1 and CDR2: SGHNT, YYREEE (reference sequence). Between the trimmed V and J ends, which lost 0 bases and 0 bases, there was a span of 11 bases. This CDR3 reads CASSLGSGASTDTQYF. CDR3 sequence (DNA): TGTGCCAGCAGCTTGGGAAGTGGGGCAAGCACAGATACGCAGTATTTT. The complete variable domain, with remaining parts taken from reference TRBV5-4 and TRBJ2-3, reads ETGVTQSPTHLIKTRGQQVTLRCSSQSGHNTVSWYQQALGQGPQFIFQYYREEENGRGNFPPRFSGLQFPNYSSELNVNALELDDSALYLCASSLGSGASTDTQYFGPGTRLTVL.

The V and J genes are TRBV15 and TRBJ1-1, with D unresolved. V lost 2 bases and J 0 bases, leaving 10 bases between the germline ends. This CDR3 contains 15 residues. The V gene's germline CDR1 is LNHNV and CDR2 YYDKDF (reference sequence). Here the CDR3 DNA reads TGTGCCACCAGCAGATCGGACGGGGTGAACACTGAAGCTTTCTTT. Its protein is CATSRSDGVNTEAFF.